This TCR beta chain was identified during a study of vaccination effects on CD4 cells after COVID-19. This CDR3 comprises 14 residues. V was cut by 2 bases and J by 4 bases, with 10 bases left in between. Germline CDR1 reads MNHEY; CDR2 reads SVGAGI. Notes on this clone: Its antigen is currently unknown.

Sequencing was performed with immunoSEQ multiplex PCR; in TCRdb, only in-frame clones are kept and a portion is missing. The data show around 32,000 clones, with around three quarters seen just once and approximately 12% held by the top ten. Antigen-specific CD4+ T cell clonotypes were called by their expansion after viral peptide-pool culture in ViraFEST. An approximately ten-day culture period preceded the isolation of CD4+ T cells. Everyone in the study got two shots of either the BNT162b2 or mRNA-1273 vaccine. Wells containing 1.5 million to 2.5 million PBMC each were cultured with approximately 9.2 IU/ml IL-2 and about 9.7 ug/ml peptides. Study-level points and caveats: Pronounced clonal contraction occurred in clones induced by infection and by vaccine late after vaccination.

The source was CD4+ T cells from PBMCs cultured with HCoV-229E spike peptides, collected after COVID-19 vaccination. The chain combines TRBV6-5 with TRBJ2-3, with a possible D match to TRBD2 (5 bases). The TCR sequence derives from a human donor who received a COVID-19 vaccine. The chain's CDR3 is CASSYTLASDTQYF. DNA of the CDR3: TGTGCCAGCAGTTACACCCTAGCCTCAGATACGCAGTATTTT.